The 25 T cell receptor beta chains below come from one sample, sequenced in a study of blood T cell repertoires in COVID-19. TCRdb's table, derived via immunoSEQ multiplex PCR, lists solely in-frame clones and lacks some. The sample has 97,000 or so clones, 90% seen once; the top ten hold 1.5% to 2%. The source material was peripheral blood. All receptors come from a man aged 55-75 years with acute or convalescent COVID-19.

This rearrangement joins TRBV27 to TRBJ1-5; TRBD1 matches at 7 bases. Germline V gives CDR1 MNHEY, CDR2 SMNVEV (reference sequence). The J segment lost 7 bases and the V segment lost 8 bases, leaving 5 bases of the junction unmatched. This CDR3 is 12 amino acids long. CDR3 nucleotide sequence: TGTGCCAGCCAGGGGGTCGGACAGCCCCAGCATTTT. Its protein product is CASQGVGQPQHF.

V and J are TRBV11-2 and TRBJ1-5, with D perhaps TRBD1 (5 bases). The CDR3 has 18 amino acids. Germline-derived CDR1 and CDR2 are SGHAT and FQNNGV. Trimming removed 5 bases from V and 1 base from J, with 21 bases in between. CDR3 sequence: CASSPRAGKGTSNQPQHF. CDR3 bases: TGTGCCAGCAGCCCCAGGGCAGGAAAGGGCACGAGCAATCAGCCCCAGCATTTT.

The chain combines TRBV28 with TRBJ2-2; 7 bases are a match to TRBD2. V lost 8 bases and J lost 7; bases outside the gene matches: 7. The CDR3 is 13 residues long. Germline values: CDR1 MDHEN, CDR2 SYDVKM. CDR3 sequence (DNA): TGTGCCAGCCAAAGCGGGGCTCTCGGGGAGCTGTTTTTT. Residues: CASQSGALGELFF.

The V gene is TRBV5-1, the J gene TRBJ1-5; tentatively, D is TRBD1 (6 bases). Germline V CDR1 and CDR2: SGHRS, YFSETQ. Trimming left V 4 bases short and J 6 bases short, with 17 bases between. CDR3 length: 15 residues. CDR3 protein: CASSIETGTGQPQHF. DNA for the CDR3: TGCGCCAGCAGCATAGAGACAGGAACAGGTCAGCCCCAGCATTTT.

The CDR3 sequence: CASSSDIGGYTF. Here the CDR3 DNA reads TGTGCCAGCAGTTCCGACATTGGCGGCTACACCTTC. This chain links TRBV12-3 or TRBV12-4 with TRBJ1-2; D is uncertain. The V and J ends lost 4 bases and 8 bases respectively, with 11 bases between them. The CDR3 is 12 amino acids.

This sequence joins TRBV6-5 and TRBJ1-1, with D possibly matching TRBD1 (6 bases). Germline CDR1 reads MNHEY; CDR2 reads SVGAGI. The CDR3 consists of 15 residues. Trimming removed 0 bases at V and 6 bases at J, with 14 bases between. Here the CDR3 DNA reads TGTGCCAGCAGTTACTCATCGAGAGGACAGTCTGAAGCTTTCTTT. The encoded protein is CASSYSSRGQSEAFF.

The rearrangement links TRBV7-9 to TRBJ1-6; 9 bases line up with TRBD1. Looked up from germline, CDR1 is SEHNR and CDR2 is FQNEAQ (reference sequence). V was pared by 2 bases and J by 10 bases, with 3 bases of the junction left unmatched. The CDR3 loop spans 14 amino acids. CDR3 bases: TGTGCCAGCAGCTTAACAGGGGGCTTCTCACCCCTCCACTTT. Its translation is CASSLTGGFSPLHF.

This clone was recorded a few times. This sequence joins TRBV12-5 and TRBJ1-5; D is perhaps TRBD1 (5 bases). The CDR3 extends over 14 amino acids. V was trimmed by 4 bases and J by 4 bases, leaving 11 bases between them. Per germline, CDR1 LGHNT and CDR2 FRNRAP. Here the CDR3 DNA reads TGTGCTAGTGGTTCACGGGAGGGGAATCAGCCCCAGCATTTT. Amino acids: CASGSREGNQPQHF.

The chain joins TRBV5-1 to TRBJ1-1; D is perhaps TRBD1 (5 bases). The CDR3 spans 14 residues. Germline CDR1 and CDR2: SGHRS and YFSETQ. The V end was cut by 3 bases, the J end by 3 bases, with 12 bases between. The CDR3 DNA sequence: TGCGCCAGCAGCTCTCAGGGAATGGACACTGAAGCTTTCTTT. Its translation is CASSSQGMDTEAFF.

J is TRBJ2-3 and V is TRBV28; 8 bases map to TRBD1. Germline V lookup: CDR1 MDHEN, CDR2 SYDVKM. CDR3 length: 16 residues. V shed 3 bases and J 0 bases; nucleotides not matched to a gene: 5. CDR3: CASSFSHRGSTDTQYF. The CDR3 nucleotides read TGTGCCAGCAGTTTTTCGCACAGGGGGAGCACAGATACGCAGTATTTT.

CDR3 coding DNA: TGTGCCAGCTCAGCCGGGACAGGGGGTGAAAAACTGTTTTTT. This codes for CASSAGTGGEKLFF. This chain joins TRBV18 and TRBJ1-4; 11 bases are shared with TRBD1. The V segment lost 5 bases and the J segment 7 bases; nucleotides outside the gene matches: 3. This CDR3 contains 14 residues. The germline V gene has CDR1 KGHSH and CDR2 LQKENI. The variable domain in full, with the rest retrieved from reference TRBV18 and TRBJ1-4, is NAGVMQNPRHLVRRRGQEARLRCSPMKGHSHVYWYRQLPEEGLKFMVYLQKENIIDESGMPKERFSAEFPKEGPSILRIQQVVRGDSAAYFCASSAGTGGEKLFFGSGTQLSVL.

The J gene is TRBJ1-2, the V gene TRBV6-5; 8 bases align to TRBD1. Trimming at V came to 6 bases and at J to 6 bases, leaving 6 bases not matched to a gene. From germline, CDR1 is MNHEY and CDR2 SVGAGI. The CDR3 spans 13 residues. As DNA, the CDR3 is TGTGCCAGCAGCTGGACAGGGAAAGATGGCTACACCTTC. Amino acid sequence: CASSWTGKDGYTF.

The chain combines TRBV19 with TRBJ2-2; 8 bases align to TRBD1. The junction had 10 bases not matched to a gene; V was cut back by 5 bases and J by 2 bases. The CDR3 is 17 amino acids. Germline-derived CDR1 and CDR2 are LNHDA and SQIVND (reference sequence). This CDR3 reads CASSPRTGTPNTGELFF. CDR3 sequence (DNA): TGTGCCAGTAGTCCCCGGACAGGGACCCCAAACACCGGGGAGCTGTTTTTT.

The rearrangement uses TRBV7-8 and TRBJ1-1, with D possibly TRBD1 on 6 matching bases. Germline lookup yields CDR1 SGHVS and CDR2 FQNEAQ. V dropped 5 bases and J dropped 3 bases, with 19 bases sitting between them. The CDR3 is 16 amino acids. The CDR3 DNA follows: TGTGCCAGCAGCCCCCGGGCCATAAAGGGGGACACTGAAGCTTTCTTT. This encodes CASSPRAIKGDTEAFF. The variable domain in full, completed from reference TRBV7-8 and TRBJ1-1, reads GAGVSQSPRYKVAKRGQDVALRCDPISGHVSLFWYQQALGQGPEFLTYFQNEAQLDKSGLPSDRFFAERPEGSVSTLKIQRTQQEDSAVYLCASSPRAIKGDTEAFFGQGTRLTVV.

J is TRBJ1-4 and V is TRBV7-2; D is unresolved. V dropped 1 base and J dropped 11 bases, with 17 bases sitting between them. The CDR3 length is 15 residues. Germline loops: CDR1 SGHTA, CDR2 FQGNSA. CDR3 loop: CASSLGGDFTGKLFF. As DNA, the CDR3 is TGTGCCAGCAGCTTAGGCGGAGACTTTACTGGGAAACTGTTTTTT.

The chain combines TRBV23-1 with TRBJ1-1; D is ambiguous. TRBV23-1 is annotated as an ORF whose role is uncertain. The V and J ends lost 4 bases and 0 bases respectively, with 21 bases between them. There are 18 residues in the CDR3. The CDR3 region is CASSPPGRDGRMNTEAFF. CDR3 nucleotides: TGCGCCAGCAGTCCCCCGGGAAGGGATGGCAGAATGAACACTGAAGCTTTCTTT.

The chain employs TRBV5-1 and TRBJ1-2; D gene unclear. Trimming shortened V by 0 bases and J by 4 bases, and 13 bases separated the two germline ends. The CDR3 consists of 15 residues. The germline V gene encodes CDR1 SGHRS and CDR2 YFSETQ. This CDR3 reads CASSLENPTSYGYTF. The CDR3 coding sequence is TGCGCCAGCAGCTTGGAGAACCCGACTTCCTATGGCTACACCTTC.

This chain connects TRBV30 to TRBJ2-2; 10 bases align to TRBD1. Germline values: CDR1 GTSNPN, CDR2 SVGIG (reference sequence). The CDR3 is 14 residues long. The trim removed 3 bases at V and 5 bases at J, leaving 3 bases unmatched. In nucleotides, the CDR3 is TGTGCCTGGAGCCGGACAGGGGGAACCGGGGAGCTGTTTTTT. This encodes CAWSRTGGTGELFF. Together with reference TRBV30 and TRBJ2-2, the CDR3 gives the full variable domain: SQTIHQWPATLVQPVGSPLSLECTVEGTSNPNLYWYRQAAGRGLQLLFYSVGIGQISSEVPQNLSASRPQDRQFILSSKKLLLSDSGFYLCAWSRTGGTGELFFGEGSRLTVL.

This chain connects TRBV19 to TRBJ1-3; D remains unclear. The ends were cut back, 3 bases at V and 3 bases at J, with 18 bases in the middle. This CDR3 has 17 residues. Germline loops: CDR1 LNHDA, CDR2 SQIVND (reference sequence). Here the CDR3 reads CASSIYWHSGFGNTIYF. In DNA form, the CDR3 reads TGTGCCAGTAGTATTTATTGGCACAGTGGATTTGGAAACACCATATATTTT.

V is TRBV2 and J is TRBJ1-4; D is unclear. Germline CDR1 SNHLY, CDR2 FYNNEI. The CDR3 extends over 12 amino acids. The germline V and J ends were trimmed by 6 bases and 3 bases, with 5 bases remaining between them. The DNA of the CDR3 is TGTGCCAGCAGGCAGTCTAATGAAAAACTGTTTTTT. It translates to CASRQSNEKLFF.

Points on this clone: The junction differs from germline at one of its ends, possibly a read error. The chain employs TRBV7-9 and TRBJ1-1; D is perhaps TRBD1 (6 bases). Germline-derived CDR1 and CDR2 are SEHNR and FQNEAQ (reference sequence). The CDR3 totals 14 residues. The CDR3 spells CASSITGLKTEAFF. CDR3 DNA sequence: TGTGCCAGCAGCATAACAGGGCTGAAGACTGAAGCTTTCTTT.

This chain uses TRBV7-9 with TRBJ2-2; a possible D gene is TRBD1 (6 bases). The germline V gene encodes CDR1 SEHNR and CDR2 FQNEAQ (reference sequence). The V end was cut by 5 bases, the J end by 6 bases, with 10 bases between. The CDR3 sequence is 13 residues long. This CDR3 is CASSEQGAGELFF. For the CDR3, the DNA is TGTGCCAGCAGCGAACAGGGTGCCGGGGAGCTGTTTTTT.

This rearrangement joins TRBV18 to TRBJ2-7; TRBD1 matches at 12 bases. CDR3 size: 14 residues. V lost 3 bases to trimming and J lost 5 bases; unmatched junction nucleotides: 2. CDR1 is KGHSH, CDR2 LQKENI, per germline. The CDR3, as DNA: TGTGCCAGCTCACCGGGACAGGGGGCCCACGAGCAGTACTTC. Translated: CASSPGQGAHEQYF.

The chain links TRBV6-5 to TRBJ1-5; 7 nucleotides line up with TRBD1. The V and J ends lost 3 bases and 4 bases, in that order; junction bases with no gene match: 6. In germline, CDR1 is MNHEY, CDR2 SVGAGI. There are 15 residues in the CDR3. The CDR3 is CASSYSRDRNQPQHF. The DNA of the CDR3 is TGTGCCAGCAGTTATTCCCGGGACAGAAATCAGCCCCAGCATTTT.

The chain joins TRBV6-1 to TRBJ2-5; tentative D call: TRBD1 (5 bases). The CDR3 is 15 residues long. Germline CDR1 reads MNHNS; CDR2 reads SASEGT. Between the trimmed V and J ends, which lost 0 bases and 2 bases, there was a span of 10 bases. CDR3 sequence: CASSEAGHRQETQYF. CDR3 nucleotide sequence: TGTGCCAGCAGTGAAGCGGGGCACCGACAAGAGACCCAGTACTTC.